This note documents a single TCR beta chain sequence. Its antigen remains undetermined. Per-base qualities were not stored, and no clone one base away is much larger. Trimming removed 8 bases from V and 5 bases from J, leaving 18 bases between the germline ends. Via the germline V gene, CDR1 is MDHEN and CDR2 SYDVKM. Including cysteine and phenylalanine, the CDR3 has 14 amino acids. Solely the CDR3 DNA is kept, with 42 bases framed from the first base. This specimen belongs to a study of blood T cell repertoires in COVID-19 (dated by TCRdb to the early 2020s). Regarding the complete study: Samples from collaborators originated in the United States, Italy and Spain and spanned both the acute and convalescent phases of COVID-19. The samples were drawn from the first 160 participants of the ongoing ImmuneRACE study and from more than 1,000 subjects provided by 6 global collaborators. The material from the prospective study consisted of cDNA or gDNA derived from T cells, B-cell-depleted T cells, or PBMCs. Deeply sampled blood TCRbeta repertoires from subjects exposed to, actively infected with, or recovered from COVID-19 were included in the dataset. Where available, HLA class I and class II types were taken from metadata supplied by the sample provider and were not determined by assay-based typing. Nearly every sample came with metadata listing a de-identified subject ID, COVID-19 status, age in years and sex. A freely available public database, intended as a resource for researchers studying the immune response to SARS-CoV-2, is where the repertoires were released.

The immunoSEQ Assay, a bias-controlled multiplex PCR, was used to amplify TCRbeta CDR3 regions from genomic DNA. As for the original processing: The number of nucleated cells in each sample was estimated by amplification of reference gene primers within the assay. To quantify the absolute abundance of each unique TCRbeta CDR3 rearrangement, sequence reads were collapsed and filtered. Productive Simpson clonality was computed per sample as the square root of Simpson's diversity index over productive rearrangements. TCRdb took this table from immuneACCESS and kept in-frame rearrangements with V and J called. Such tables lack part of the clones; where checked against another copy, unresolved V genes explain under half of the gap, and the rest is unexplained. V and J calls and clone size are as listed in that table; D and trimming were resolved from the DNA. The sample yields under 100,000 clones; more than 70% were counted once. The ten largest clones represent about a sixth of the sample.

Whole blood was collected in K2EDTA tubes by collaborating institutions according to the institutions' own protocols. For TCRbeta analysis, collaborators shipped samples in one of three forms: frozen whole blood, isolated PBMCs, or DNA extracted from either of those sample types. Findings and caveats that apply to the study as a whole: The amount of clinical and demographic metadata varied by source and participant and was provided uncurated.

The clonotype was recovered from a human donor in a cohort sampled during active COVID-19. The chain uses TRBV28 and TRBJ2-5; TRBD1 is a weak D gene call, 6 bases matching. What was sequenced was peripheral blood. At the DNA level, the sequence is TGTGCCAGCCTGGACGTTGACAGGAAGGAGACCCAGTACTTC. Translated, it gives CASLDVDRKETQYF.